This TCR beta chain was profiled in a study of response to subunit inactivated influenza vaccine. Study-level findings and limits: Each seasonal flu vaccination may recruit only limited new T cells, authors suggested.

As concerns this clonotype: Its antigen is unidentified.

TCRdb re-called the RT-PCR reads through MiXCR, storing one row per CDR3 protein. The sample includes hundreds of thousands of distinct CDR3 sequences, about 15% of them seen just once. Deletions cut 1 base from V and 1 base from J, with 11 bases between. This CDR3 has 16 residues. Germline V gene sequence: CDR1 SGHRS, CDR2 YFSETQ. The V gene is TRBV5-1, the J gene TRBJ1-4; D call uncertain. The sequencing here drew on PBMCs from blood, taken less than 15 days before vaccination. This clonotype originated in a man between 50 and 59 years old who received an inactivated influenza vaccine. CDR3 DNA sequence: TGCGCCAGCAGCTTGAATGAGGGCAGAACTAATGAAAAACTGTTTTTT. It encodes CASSLNEGRTNEKLFF.